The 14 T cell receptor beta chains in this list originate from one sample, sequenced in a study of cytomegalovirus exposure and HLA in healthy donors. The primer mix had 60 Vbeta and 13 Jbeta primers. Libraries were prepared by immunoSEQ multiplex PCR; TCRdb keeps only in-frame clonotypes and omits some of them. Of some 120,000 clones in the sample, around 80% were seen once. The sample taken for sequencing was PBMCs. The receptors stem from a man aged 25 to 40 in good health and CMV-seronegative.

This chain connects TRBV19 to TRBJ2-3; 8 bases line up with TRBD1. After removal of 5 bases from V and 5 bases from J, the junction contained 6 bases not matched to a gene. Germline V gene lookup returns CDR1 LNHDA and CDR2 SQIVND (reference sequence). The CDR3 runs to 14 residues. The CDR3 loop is CASSHQGAQDTQYF. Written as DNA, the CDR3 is TGTGCCAGTAGTCATCAGGGGGCACAAGATACGCAGTATTTT.

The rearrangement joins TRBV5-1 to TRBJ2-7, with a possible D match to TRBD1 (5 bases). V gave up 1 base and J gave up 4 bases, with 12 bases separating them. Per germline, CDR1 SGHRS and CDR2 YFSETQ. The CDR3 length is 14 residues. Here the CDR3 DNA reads TGCGCCAGCAGCTTGAGGGGAAGTGGATACGAGCAGTACTTC. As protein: CASSLRGSGYEQYF.

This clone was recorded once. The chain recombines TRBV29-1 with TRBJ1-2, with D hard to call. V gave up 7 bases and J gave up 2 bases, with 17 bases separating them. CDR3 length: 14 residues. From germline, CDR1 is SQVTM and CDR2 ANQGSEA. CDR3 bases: TGCAGCGGGGGAGACACGGGCGGGAACTATGGCTACACCTTC. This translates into CSGGDTGGNYGYTF.

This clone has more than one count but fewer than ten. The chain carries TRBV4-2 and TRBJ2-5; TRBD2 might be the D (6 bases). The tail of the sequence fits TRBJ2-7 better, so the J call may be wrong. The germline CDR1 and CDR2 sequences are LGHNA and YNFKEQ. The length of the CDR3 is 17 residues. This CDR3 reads CASSQDWVGGAYYEQYF. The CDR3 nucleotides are TGTGCCAGCAGCCAAGATTGGGTCGGAGGGGCGTACTACGAGCAGTACTTC.

CDR3 amino acids: CASSLWKAGEAFF. The CDR3 bases are TGTGCCAGCAGCTTATGGAAGGCAGGTGAAGCTTTCTTT. V usage is TRBV7-2 and J usage is TRBJ1-1; D gene unclear. The germline V gene encodes CDR1 SGHTA and CDR2 FQGNSA. This CDR3 has 13 amino acids. V was clipped by 2 bases and J by 7 bases, with 11 bases between them.

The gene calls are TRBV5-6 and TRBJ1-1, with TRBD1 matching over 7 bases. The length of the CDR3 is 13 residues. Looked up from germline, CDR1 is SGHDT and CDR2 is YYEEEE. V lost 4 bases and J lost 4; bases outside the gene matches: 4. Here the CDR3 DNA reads TGTGCCAGCAGCCTAGACAGGGCCACTGAAGCTTTCTTT. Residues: CASSLDRATEAFF.

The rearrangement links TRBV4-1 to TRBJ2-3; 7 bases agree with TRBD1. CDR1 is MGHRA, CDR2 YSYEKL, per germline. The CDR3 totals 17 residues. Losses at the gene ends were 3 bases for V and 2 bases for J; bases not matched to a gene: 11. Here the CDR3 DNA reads TGCGCCAGCAGCCAGGAACCCAGACAGGGCGTCACAGATACGCAGTATTTT. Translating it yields CASSQEPRQGVTDTQYF.

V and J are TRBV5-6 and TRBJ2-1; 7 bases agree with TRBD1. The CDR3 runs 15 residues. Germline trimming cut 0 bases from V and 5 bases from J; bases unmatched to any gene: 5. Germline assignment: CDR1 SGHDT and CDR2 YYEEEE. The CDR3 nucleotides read TGTGCCAGCAGCTTGGGGGACAGATCCCACAATGAGCAGTTCTTC. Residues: CASSLGDRSHNEQFF.

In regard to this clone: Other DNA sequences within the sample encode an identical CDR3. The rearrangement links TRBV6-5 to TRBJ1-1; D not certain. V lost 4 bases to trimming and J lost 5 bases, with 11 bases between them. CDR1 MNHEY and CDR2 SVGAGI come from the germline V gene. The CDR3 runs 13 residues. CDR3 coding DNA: TGTGCCAGCAGTTGGGGAGGGCTGACTGAAGCTTTCTTT. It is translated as CASSWGGLTEAFF.

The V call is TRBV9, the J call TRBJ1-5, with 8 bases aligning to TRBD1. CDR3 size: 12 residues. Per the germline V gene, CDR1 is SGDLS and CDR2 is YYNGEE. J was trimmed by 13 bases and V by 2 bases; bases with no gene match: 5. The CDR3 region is CASSVGQGPQHF. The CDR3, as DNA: TGTGCCAGCAGCGTCGGACAGGGTCCGCAGCATTTT.

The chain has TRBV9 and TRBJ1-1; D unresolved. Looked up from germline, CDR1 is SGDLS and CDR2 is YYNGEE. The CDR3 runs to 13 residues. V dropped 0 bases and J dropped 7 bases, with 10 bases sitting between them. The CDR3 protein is CASSVESGSEAFF. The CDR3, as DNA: TGTGCCAGCAGCGTAGAATCGGGGAGTGAAGCTTTCTTT.

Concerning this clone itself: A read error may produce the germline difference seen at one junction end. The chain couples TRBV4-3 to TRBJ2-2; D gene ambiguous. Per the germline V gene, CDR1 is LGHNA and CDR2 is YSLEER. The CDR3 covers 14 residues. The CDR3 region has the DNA TGCGCCAGCAGTCAAGACACGAACACCGGGGAGCTGTTTTTT. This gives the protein CASSQDTNTGELFF.

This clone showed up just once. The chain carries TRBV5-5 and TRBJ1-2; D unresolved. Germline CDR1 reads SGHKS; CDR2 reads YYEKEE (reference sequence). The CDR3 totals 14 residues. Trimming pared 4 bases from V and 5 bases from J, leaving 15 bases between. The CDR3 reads CASSPLAAIYGYTF. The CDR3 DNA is TGTGCCAGCAGCCCCCTGGCGGCGATTTATGGCTACACCTTC.

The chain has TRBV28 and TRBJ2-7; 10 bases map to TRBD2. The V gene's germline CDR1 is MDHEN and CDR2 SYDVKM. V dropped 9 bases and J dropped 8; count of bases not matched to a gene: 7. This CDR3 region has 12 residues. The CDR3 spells CASSSGGAKQYF. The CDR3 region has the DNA TGTGCCAGTTCGAGCGGGGGGGCGAAGCAGTACTTC. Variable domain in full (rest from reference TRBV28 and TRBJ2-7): DVKVTQSSRYLVKRTGEKVFLECVQDMDHENMFWYRQDPGLGLRLIYFSYDVKMKEKGDIPEGYSVSREKKERFSLILESASTNQTSMYLCASSSGGAKQYFGPGTRLTVT.